This T cell receptor (beta chain) emerged from a study of blood T cell repertoires in COVID-19. The CDR3 runs to 15 residues. Between the trimmed V and J ends, which lost 3 bases and 4 bases, there was a span of 12 bases. Germline assignment: CDR1 KGHSH and CDR2 LQKENI. In the original workflow: Amplified reference gene primers provided the basis for estimating nucleated cell counts. The data were produced by immunoSEQ multiplex PCR, yet TCRdb's version contains in-frame clones alone and is incomplete. D and trimming come from the DNA, and the V and J calls and clone size come from that table. The sample lists approximately 190,000 clones, around 89% seen once, with 5% to 6.5% in the top ten.

The origin of this receptor is a man between 35 and 55 years old with active or convalescent COVID-19. The sequenced sample was peripheral blood. The chain recombines TRBV18 with TRBJ1-4; D unclear. The CDR3 DNA sequence: TGTGCCAGCTCACCGGGAGAGAGGTTTAATGAAAAACTGTTTTTT. Its translation: CASSPGERFNEKLFF.